These 30 T cell receptor beta chains share one sample of origin, sequenced in a study of blood T cell repertoires in COVID-19. Measured with immunoSEQ multiplex PCR; TCRdb has only the in-frame clones, and not every one. The table lists about 160,000 clones, about 85% of them singletons. Material for sequencing was peripheral blood. These TCRs come from a man older than 75 with COVID-19, enrolled during active disease.

The rearrangement links TRBV5-4 to TRBJ1-5; a weak D match, TRBD1 (6 bases). This CDR3 is built from 14 residues. CDR1 is SGHNT, CDR2 YYREEE, per germline (reference sequence). Between the trimmed V and J ends, which lost 0 bases and 3 bases, there was a span of 7 bases. DNA of the CDR3: TGTGCCAGCAGCTTGGACAGGGCCAATCAGCCCCAGCATTTT. Encoded protein: CASSLDRANQPQHF.

This chain joins TRBV30 and TRBJ1-6; 12 nucleotides agree with TRBD1. Germline loops: CDR1 GTSNPN, CDR2 SVGIG (reference sequence). The CDR3 spans 18 residues. J was trimmed by 1 base and V by 2 bases; bases with no gene match: 6. The CDR3 sequence is CAWSRGQGAFSYNSPLHF. The DNA of the CDR3 is TGTGCCTGGAGTAGGGGACAGGGGGCTTTTTCCTATAATTCACCCCTCCACTTT.

This clone is a singleton in its sample. The chain joins TRBV20-1 to TRBJ1-2; D remains ambiguous. The CDR3 length is 13 residues. Germline CDR1 is DFQATT and CDR2 is SNEGSKA (reference sequence). Trimming removed 3 bases at V and 4 bases at J, with 12 bases between. This CDR3 reads CSASGGSSYGYTF. The DNA of the CDR3 is TGCAGTGCTAGTGGCGGCAGCTCCTATGGCTACACCTTC.

This clone was detected a few times. The rearrangement uses TRBV28 and TRBJ1-2; the D is unclear. This CDR3 comprises 12 residues. With 7 bases removed from V and 5 bases from J, the gap between germline ends came to 11 bases. CDR1 MDHEN and CDR2 SYDVKM come from the germline V gene. CDR3 DNA: TGTGCCAGCACCACGTCGGGTTATGGCTACACCTTC. Translation gives CASTTSGYGYTF.

The CDR3 loop reads CASSSWPRQQSYEQYF. The DNA of the CDR3 is TGCGCCAGCAGCTCTTGGCCGAGACAGCAATCCTACGAGCAGTACTTC. This sequence joins TRBV5-1 and TRBJ2-7, with TRBD1 as a possible D gene (5 bases). V was shortened by 3 bases and J by 1 base, with 17 bases between the two germline ends. This CDR3 comprises 16 residues. CDR1 and CDR2 from the germline V gene are SGHRS and YFSETQ.

The chain combines TRBV27 with TRBJ1-2; D is ambiguous. The CDR3 extends over 15 amino acids. V dropped 4 bases and J dropped 2 bases, with 14 bases sitting between them. Germline V gene data show CDR1 as MNHEY and CDR2 as SMNVEV (reference sequence). Here the CDR3 DNA reads TGTGCCAGCAGTTCGAGTACTCCCTTAAACTATGGCTACACCTTC. This translates into CASSSSTPLNYGYTF.

The rearrangement links TRBV29-1 to TRBJ1-2, with no clear D. This CDR3 contains 12 residues. Germline loops: CDR1 SQVTM, CDR2 ANQGSEA. V lost 4 bases to trimming and J lost 4 bases, with 10 bases between them. CDR3 bases: TGCAGCGTTGGTTACGGGAGCTATGGCTACACCTTC. This gives the protein CSVGYGSYGYTF.

This chain links TRBV5-4 with TRBJ2-3; 9 bases are shared with TRBD1. The trim removed 0 bases at V and 5 bases at J, leaving 7 bases unmatched. CDR1 and CDR2 (germline): SGHNT, YYREEE (reference sequence). The CDR3 sequence is 16 residues long. The CDR3: CASSLDRGQWEDTQYF. The CDR3 DNA sequence: TGTGCCAGCAGCTTGGACAGGGGGCAATGGGAAGATACGCAGTATTTT.

The chain links TRBV5-1 to TRBJ2-2, with D tentatively TRBD1 (5 bases). In germline, CDR1 is SGHRS, CDR2 YFSETQ. This CDR3 is built from 15 residues. The V end lost 2 bases, the J end lost 4 bases, and 12 bases lay between the germline ends. The CDR3 protein is CASSFRQRGTGELFF. The CDR3 DNA reads as TGCGCCAGCAGCTTCCGACAGAGAGGCACCGGGGAGCTGTTTTTT.

The rearrangement joins TRBV4-3 to TRBJ1-5, with D possibly TRBD1 on 6 matching bases. The CDR3 has 15 residues. Germline lookup yields CDR1 LGHNA and CDR2 YSLEER. Trimming removed 0 bases from V and 4 bases from J, with 10 bases in between. The CDR3 region has the DNA TGCGCCAGCAGCCAAGATGGGGGCCGGAATCAGCCCCAGCATTTT. The encoded protein is CASSQDGGRNQPQHF.

The gene calls are TRBV6-5 and TRBJ1-4; 7 bases line up with TRBD1. Unmatched junction bases numbered 4, after V lost 4 bases and J lost 5 bases. This CDR3 contains 14 residues. Germline CDR1 MNHEY, CDR2 SVGAGI. CDR3 nucleotides: TGTGCCAGCAGTTTCGAACAGGGGAATGAAAAACTGTTTTTT. Translating gives CASSFEQGNEKLFF.

The rearrangement joins TRBV11-2 to TRBJ2-4; 8 bases agree with TRBD2. The germline V gene has CDR1 SGHAT and CDR2 FQNNGV. V gave up 4 bases and J gave up 6 bases; unmatched junction bases: 5. The CDR3 contains 14 residues. The CDR3 DNA follows: TGTGCCAGCAGCTCTATAGCGGGGACAAACATTCAGTACTTC. It is translated as CASSSIAGTNIQYF.

The sample holds one count of this clone. This chain joins TRBV19 and TRBJ2-3; D possibly corresponds to TRBD2 (6 bases). V shed 3 bases and J shed 2 bases, with 15 bases lying between them. Per germline, CDR1 LNHDA and CDR2 SQIVND (reference sequence). The CDR3 spans 16 residues. In DNA form, the CDR3 reads TGTGCCAGTAGTATTACTAGCAGTTTCTCCACAGATACGCAGTATTTT. Translated, it gives CASSITSSFSTDTQYF.

The chain couples TRBV9 to TRBJ1-1; D gene ambiguous. CDR3 length: 13 residues. Trimming took 1 base from V and 0 from J, leaving 4 bases between them. CDR1 and CDR2 (germline): SGDLS, YYNGEE. CDR3 sequence: CASSVSVNTEAFF. CDR3 nucleotide sequence: TGTGCCAGCAGCGTATCAGTGAACACTGAAGCTTTCTTT.

This clone was detected only a few times. The chain joins TRBV6-5 to TRBJ1-2; the D gene is possibly TRBD1 (5 bases). The ends were cut back, 4 bases at V and 1 base at J, with 16 bases in the middle. The CDR3 spans 16 residues. CDR1 MNHEY and CDR2 SVGAGI come from the germline V gene. CDR3 in DNA: TGTGCCAGCAGTTCCCAGGGATGGGGCCATAACTATGGCTACACCTTC. Translated: CASSSQGWGHNYGYTF.

The rearrangement uses TRBV28 and TRBJ1-2; D is uncertain. V was cut by 5 bases and J by 2 bases, with 6 bases left in between. This CDR3 is built from 12 residues. CDR1 MDHEN and CDR2 SYDVKM come from the germline V gene. Here the CDR3 DNA reads TGTGCCAGCAGTCTCCAGAACTATGGCTACACCTTC. Its translation: CASSLQNYGYTF.

For the CDR3, the DNA is TGTGCCAGCGTCCGGTCCGCAACTAATGAAAAACTGTTTTTT. Its translation is CASVRSATNEKLFF. This chain joins TRBV2 and TRBJ1-4; D unclear. Germline V lookup: CDR1 SNHLY, CDR2 FYNNEI. V gave up 8 bases and J gave up 0 bases, with 10 bases separating them. This CDR3 is 14 amino acids long.

The chain has TRBV5-5 and TRBJ2-3; maybe TRBD1 (5 bases). This CDR3 is 14 amino acids long. V was cut by 0 bases and J by 7 bases, with 12 bases left in between. The germline CDR1 and CDR2 sequences are SGHKS and YYEKEE (reference sequence). The CDR3 DNA sequence: TGTGCCAGCAGCTTGGACAGGTCCGGCCATACGCAGTATTTT. Translating it yields CASSLDRSGHTQYF.

V gene TRBV6-2 or TRBV6-3 combines with J gene TRBJ1-2; D may be TRBD1 (6 bases). Germline V gives CDR1 MNHEY, CDR2 SVGEGT. Trimming removed 0 bases from V and 4 bases from J, with 12 bases in between. The CDR3 consists of 15 residues. The CDR3 coding sequence is TGTGCCAGCAGTTACTCGATCGGCAGGGGCTATGGCTACACCTTC. It translates to CASSYSIGRGYGYTF.

The chain recombines TRBV5-4 with TRBJ2-5, with 12 bases that match TRBD2. CDR1 is SGHNT, CDR2 YYREEE, per germline (reference sequence). V dropped 2 bases and J dropped 5; count of bases not matched to a gene: 10. This CDR3 spans 17 amino acids. The CDR3, as DNA: TGTGCCAGCAGCTTTCGGACTAGCGGGAACGGAGGGGAGACCCAGTACTTC. This translates into CASSFRTSGNGGETQYF. Using reference TRBV5-4 and TRBJ2-5 for the parts outside the CDR3, the full variable domain is ETGVTQSPTHLIKTRGQQVTLRCSSQSGHNTVSWYQQALGQGPQFIFQYYREEENGRGNFPPRFSGLQFPNYSSELNVNALELDDSALYLCASSFRTSGNGGETQYFGPGTRLLVL.

The chain joins TRBV10-3 to TRBJ1-2, with 9 bases fitting TRBD1. The ends lost 6 bases at V and 2 bases at J; junction bases unmatched: 4. The CDR3 extends over 14 amino acids. Germline V CDR1 and CDR2: ENHRY, SYGVKD. The CDR3 DNA reads as TGTGCCATCAGACAACAGGGGGCGAACTATGGCTACACCTTC. This translates into CAIRQQGANYGYTF.

The V gene is TRBV2, the J gene TRBJ1-2; maybe TRBD1 (6 bases). This CDR3 comprises 12 residues. From germline, CDR1 is SNHLY and CDR2 FYNNEI. Trimming stripped 3 bases from V and 8 bases from J, with 10 bases between. CDR3 in DNA: TGTGCCAGCAGTGACAGGGGATGGGGCTACACCTTC. It specifies CASSDRGWGYTF. Full variable domain (outside the CDR3, taken from reference TRBV2 and TRBJ1-2): EPEVTQTPSHQVTQMGQEVILRCVPISNHLYFYWYRQILGQKVEFLVSFYNNEISEKSEIFDDQFSVERPDGSNFTLKIRSTKLEDSAMYFCASSDRGWGYTFGSGTRLTVV.

The gene calls are TRBV5-1 and TRBJ1-6; no reliable D call. This CDR3 has 16 residues. Germline V gene data show CDR1 as SGHRS and CDR2 as YFSETQ. Trimming shortened V by 0 bases and J by 5 bases, and 12 bases separated the two germline ends. Written as DNA, the CDR3 is TGCGCCAGCAGCTTGGCGGCAGGTCCAAATAATTCACCCCTCCACTTT. It yields the protein CASSLAAGPNNSPLHF. The entire variable domain, with the rest obtained from reference TRBV5-1 and TRBJ1-6, is as follows: KAGVTQTPRYLIKTRGQQVTLSCSPISGHRSVSWYQQTPGQGLQFLFEYFSETQRNKGNFPGRFSGRQFSNSRSEMNVSTLELGDSALYLCASSLAAGPNNSPLHFGNGTRLTVT.

This chain joins TRBV2 and TRBJ2-7; 10 positions agree with TRBD1. The J segment lost 3 bases and the V segment lost 8 bases, leaving 7 bases of the junction unmatched. There are 14 residues in the CDR3. Germline V gives CDR1 SNHLY, CDR2 FYNNEI. CDR3 residues: CASRRGTGDYEQYF. CDR3 nucleotides: TGTGCCAGCCGGAGAGGGACAGGGGACTACGAGCAGTACTTC.

This clone was seen a handful of times. This rearrangement joins TRBV7-2 to TRBJ1-2, with TRBD1 identical over 8 bases. Germline CDR1 reads SGHTA; CDR2 reads FQGNSA. After removal of 5 bases from V and 8 bases from J, the junction contained 7 bases not matched to a gene. The CDR3 runs 13 residues. Written as DNA, the CDR3 is TGTGCCAGCAGCATCGGACAGGGTAGGGGCTACACCTTC. Translating gives CASSIGQGRGYTF.

The sample holds one count of this clone. The V gene is TRBV10-3, the J gene TRBJ1-5, with 9 nucleotides matching TRBD1. Germline assignment: CDR1 ENHRY and CDR2 SYGVKD. Germline trimming cut 2 bases from V and 0 bases from J; bases unmatched to any gene: 2. The length of the CDR3 is 16 residues. The CDR3 DNA reads as TGTGCCATCAGTGAGGGACAGGGGAATAGCAATCAGCCCCAGCATTTT. Translated, it gives CAISEGQGNSNQPQHF.

The V call is TRBV6-5, the J call TRBJ1-5; a possible D gene is TRBD1 (5 bases). Germline lookup yields CDR1 MNHEY and CDR2 SVGAGI. V gave up 5 bases and J gave up 9 bases, with 14 bases separating them. The CDR3 has 13 amino acids. The CDR3 protein is CASSMDGQGPQHF. As DNA, the CDR3 is TGTGCCAGCAGTATGGACGGCCAGGGGCCCCAGCATTTT.

The V gene is TRBV6-1, the J gene TRBJ1-1; the match to TRBD1 covers 7 bases. The germline CDR1 and CDR2 sequences are MNHNS and SASEGT. The V gene end was trimmed by 3 bases and the J gene end by 3 bases; junction bases not matched to a gene: 13. The CDR3 contains 17 residues. The CDR3 spells CASSDKGDSIRDTEAFF. DNA for the CDR3: TGTGCCAGCAGTGATAAAGGGGACAGTATCCGTGACACTGAAGCTTTCTTT.

This clone has just one count. The genes are TRBV6-5 and TRBJ2-3; TRBD2 aligns across 10 bases. Trimming cost V 7 bases and J 0 bases; bases outside gene matches: 1. The germline V gene encodes CDR1 MNHEY and CDR2 SVGAGI. This CDR3 region has 14 residues. The CDR3 DNA follows: TGTGCCAGCAAGCGGGGGGGGAGCACAGATACGCAGTATTTT. Amino acid sequence: CASKRGGSTDTQYF.

The genes are TRBV6-5 and TRBJ1-3; D possibly corresponds to TRBD1 (6 bases). The CDR3 extends over 16 amino acids. V was pared by 2 bases and J by 0 bases, with 11 bases between. Germline-derived CDR1 and CDR2 are MNHEY and SVGAGI. CDR3: CASSYDRSSSGNTIYF. Here the CDR3 DNA reads TGTGCCAGCAGTTACGACAGGTCAAGCTCTGGAAACACCATATATTTT.